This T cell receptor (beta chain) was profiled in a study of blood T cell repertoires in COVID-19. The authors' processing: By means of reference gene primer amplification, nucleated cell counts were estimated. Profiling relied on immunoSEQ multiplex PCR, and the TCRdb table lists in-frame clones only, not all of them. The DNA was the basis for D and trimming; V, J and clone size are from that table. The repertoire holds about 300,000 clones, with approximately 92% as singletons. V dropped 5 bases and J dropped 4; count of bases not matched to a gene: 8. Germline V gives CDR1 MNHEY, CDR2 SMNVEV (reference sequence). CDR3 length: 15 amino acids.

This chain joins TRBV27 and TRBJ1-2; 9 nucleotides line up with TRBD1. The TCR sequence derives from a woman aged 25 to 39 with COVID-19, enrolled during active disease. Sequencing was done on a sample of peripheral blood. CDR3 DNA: TGTGCCAGCAGTCCGGGACAGGGTTTTACCTATGGCTACACCTTC. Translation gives CASSPGQGFTYGYTF.